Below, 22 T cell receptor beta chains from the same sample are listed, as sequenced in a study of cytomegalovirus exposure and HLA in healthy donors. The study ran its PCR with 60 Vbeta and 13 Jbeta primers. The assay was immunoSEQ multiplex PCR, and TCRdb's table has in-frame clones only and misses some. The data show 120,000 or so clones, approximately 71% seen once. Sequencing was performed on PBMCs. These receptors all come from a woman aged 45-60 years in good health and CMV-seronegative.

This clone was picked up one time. CDR3: CASSLSGRAQYF. CDR3 coding DNA: TGTGCCAGCAGTTTAAGTGGGAGGGCGCAGTACTTC. V is TRBV28 and J is TRBJ2-7, with TRBD2 matching over 7 bases. The V gene's germline CDR1 is MDHEN and CDR2 SYDVKM. The CDR3 runs 12 residues. With V trimmed by 2 bases and J by 9 bases, 4 bases remained unmatched.

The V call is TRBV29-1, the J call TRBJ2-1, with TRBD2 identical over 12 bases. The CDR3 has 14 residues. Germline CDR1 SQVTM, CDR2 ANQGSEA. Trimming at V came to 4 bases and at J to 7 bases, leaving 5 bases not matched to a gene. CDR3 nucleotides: TGCAGCGTTGTGACTAGCGGGAGTCTTAATGAGCAGTTCTTC. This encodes CSVVTSGSLNEQFF.

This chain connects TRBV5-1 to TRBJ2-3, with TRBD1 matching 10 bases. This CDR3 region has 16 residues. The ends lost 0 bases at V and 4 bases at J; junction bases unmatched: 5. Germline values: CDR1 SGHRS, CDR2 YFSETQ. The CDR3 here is CASSLAMTGGADTQYF. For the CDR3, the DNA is TGCGCCAGCAGCTTGGCGATGACAGGGGGCGCAGATACGCAGTATTTT.

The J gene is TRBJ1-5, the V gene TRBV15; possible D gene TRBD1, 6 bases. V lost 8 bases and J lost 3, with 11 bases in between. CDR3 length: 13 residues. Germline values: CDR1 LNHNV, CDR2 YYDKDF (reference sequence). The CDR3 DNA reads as TGTGCCACCGCGGACAGCTTCAATCAGCCCCAGCATTTT. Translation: CATADSFNQPQHF. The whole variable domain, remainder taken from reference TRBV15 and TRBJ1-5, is DAMVIQNPRYQVTQFGKPVTLSCSQTLNHNVMYWYQQKSSQAPKLLFHYYDKDFNNEADTPDNFQSRRPNTSFCFLDIRSPGLGDTAMYLCATADSFNQPQHFGDGTRLSIL.

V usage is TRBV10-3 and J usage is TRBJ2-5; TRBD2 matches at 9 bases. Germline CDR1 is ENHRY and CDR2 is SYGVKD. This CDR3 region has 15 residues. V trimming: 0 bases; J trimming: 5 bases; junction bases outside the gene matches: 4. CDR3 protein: CAISESRAGGETQYF. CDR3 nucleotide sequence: TGTGCCATCAGTGAGTCTCGGGCGGGAGGGGAGACCCAGTACTTC.

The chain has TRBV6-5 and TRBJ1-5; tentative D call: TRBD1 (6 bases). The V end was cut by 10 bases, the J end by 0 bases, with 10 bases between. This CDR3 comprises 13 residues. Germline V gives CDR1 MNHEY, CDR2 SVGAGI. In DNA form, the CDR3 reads TGTGCCACCGTAGGGGGTAGCAATCAGCCCCAGCATTTT. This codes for CATVGGSNQPQHF.

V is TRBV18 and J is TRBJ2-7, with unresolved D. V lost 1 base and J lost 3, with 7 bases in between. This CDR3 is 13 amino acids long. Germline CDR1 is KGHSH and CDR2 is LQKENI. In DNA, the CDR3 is TGTGCCAGCTCACCACTGGGCCTCTACGAGCAGTACTTC. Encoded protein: CASSPLGLYEQYF.

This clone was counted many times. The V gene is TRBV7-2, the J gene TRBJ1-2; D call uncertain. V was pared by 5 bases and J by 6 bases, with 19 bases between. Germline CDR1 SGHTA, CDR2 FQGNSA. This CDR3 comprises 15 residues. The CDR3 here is CASSLLGGNYDGYTF. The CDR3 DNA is TGTGCCAGCAGCCTCTTGGGTGGCAACTACGATGGCTACACCTTC.

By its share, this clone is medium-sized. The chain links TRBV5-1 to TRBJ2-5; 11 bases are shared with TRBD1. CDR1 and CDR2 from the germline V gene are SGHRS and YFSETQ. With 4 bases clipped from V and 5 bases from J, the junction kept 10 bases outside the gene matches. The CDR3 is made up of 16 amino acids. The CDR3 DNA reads TGCGCCAGCAGCATAGGACAGGGGGCGGGAGTGGAGACCCAGTACTTC. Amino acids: CASSIGQGAGVETQYF.

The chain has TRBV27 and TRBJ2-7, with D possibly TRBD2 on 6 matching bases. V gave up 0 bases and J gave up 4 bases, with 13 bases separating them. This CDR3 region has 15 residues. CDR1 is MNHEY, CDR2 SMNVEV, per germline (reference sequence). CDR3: CASSLSPRSGYEQYF. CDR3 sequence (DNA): TGTGCCAGCAGTTTATCTCCCCGGAGCGGGTACGAGCAGTACTTC.

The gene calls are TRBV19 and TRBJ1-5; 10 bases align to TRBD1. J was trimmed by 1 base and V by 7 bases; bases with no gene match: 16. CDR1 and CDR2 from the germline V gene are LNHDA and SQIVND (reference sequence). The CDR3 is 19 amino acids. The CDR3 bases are TGTGCCAGTACTCCAACTAGGACAGGGGGATTTCGGAGCAATCAGCCCCAGCATTTT. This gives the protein CASTPTRTGGFRSNQPQHF.

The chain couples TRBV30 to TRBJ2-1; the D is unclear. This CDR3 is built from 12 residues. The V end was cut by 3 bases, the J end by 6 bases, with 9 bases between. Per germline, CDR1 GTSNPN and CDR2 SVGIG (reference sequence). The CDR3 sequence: CAWSAPGNEQFF. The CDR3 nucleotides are TGTGCCTGGAGCGCCCCAGGCAATGAGCAGTTCTTC.

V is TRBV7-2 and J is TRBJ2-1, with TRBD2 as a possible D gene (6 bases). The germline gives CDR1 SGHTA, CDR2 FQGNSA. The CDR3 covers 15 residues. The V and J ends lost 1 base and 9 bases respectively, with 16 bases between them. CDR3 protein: CASSLVSGERIEQFF. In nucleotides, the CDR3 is TGTGCCAGCAGCTTAGTTAGCGGCGAGCGGATTGAGCAGTTCTTC.

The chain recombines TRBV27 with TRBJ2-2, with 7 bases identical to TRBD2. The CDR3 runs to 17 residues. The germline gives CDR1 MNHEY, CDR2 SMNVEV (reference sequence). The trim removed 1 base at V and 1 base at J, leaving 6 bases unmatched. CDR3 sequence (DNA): TGTGCCAGCAGTTTATATTCGGGAGGTATGAACACCGGGGAGCTGTTTTTT. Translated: CASSLYSGGMNTGELFF.

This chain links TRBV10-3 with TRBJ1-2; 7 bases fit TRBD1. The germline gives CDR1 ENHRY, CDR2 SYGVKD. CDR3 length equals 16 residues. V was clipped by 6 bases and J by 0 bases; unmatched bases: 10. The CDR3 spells CAIRGDSIITNYGYTF. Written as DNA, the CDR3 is TGTGCCATCAGAGGGGACAGCATAATAACTAACTATGGCTACACCTTC.

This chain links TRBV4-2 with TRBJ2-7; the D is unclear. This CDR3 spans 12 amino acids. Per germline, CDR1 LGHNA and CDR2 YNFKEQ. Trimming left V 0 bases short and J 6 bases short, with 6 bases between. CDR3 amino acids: CASSQDVREQYF. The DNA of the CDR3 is TGTGCCAGCAGCCAAGACGTGCGCGAGCAGTACTTC.

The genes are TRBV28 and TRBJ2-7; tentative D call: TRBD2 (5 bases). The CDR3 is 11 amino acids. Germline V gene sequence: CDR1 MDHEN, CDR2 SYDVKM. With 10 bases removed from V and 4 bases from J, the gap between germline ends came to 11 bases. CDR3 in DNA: TGTGCCACGGGGTTAATGTACGAGCAGTACTTC. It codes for CATGLMYEQYF.

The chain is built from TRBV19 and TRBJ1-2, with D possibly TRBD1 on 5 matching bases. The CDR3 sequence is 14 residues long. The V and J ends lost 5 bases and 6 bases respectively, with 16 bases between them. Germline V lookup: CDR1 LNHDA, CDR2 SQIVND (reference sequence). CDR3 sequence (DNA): TGTGCCAGTAGTTTATGGGGCAGCGCGGATGGCTACACCTTC. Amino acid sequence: CASSLWGSADGYTF.

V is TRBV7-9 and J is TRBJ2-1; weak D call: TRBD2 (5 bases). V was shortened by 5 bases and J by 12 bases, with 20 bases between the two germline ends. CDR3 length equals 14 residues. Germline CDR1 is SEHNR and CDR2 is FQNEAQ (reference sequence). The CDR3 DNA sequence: TGTGCCAGCAGCCATGGTAGCGAACGATTAGTGCAGTTCTTC. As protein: CASSHGSERLVQFF.

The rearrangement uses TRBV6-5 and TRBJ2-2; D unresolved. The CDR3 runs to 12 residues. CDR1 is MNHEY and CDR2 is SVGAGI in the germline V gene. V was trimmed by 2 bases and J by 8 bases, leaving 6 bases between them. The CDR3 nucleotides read TGTGCCAGCAGTTACCCCAGTGGGGAGCTGTTTTTT. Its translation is CASSYPSGELFF.

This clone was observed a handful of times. The CDR3 region is CASSRDRTYEQYF. CDR3 sequence (DNA): TGTGCCAGCAGCCGGGACAGAACCTACGAGCAGTACTTC. The chain employs TRBV6-1 and TRBJ2-7, with 7 bases lining up with TRBD1. CDR1 is MNHNS and CDR2 is SASEGT in the germline V gene. The junction had 4 bases not matched to a gene; V was cut back by 6 bases and J by 2 bases. The CDR3 has 13 residues.

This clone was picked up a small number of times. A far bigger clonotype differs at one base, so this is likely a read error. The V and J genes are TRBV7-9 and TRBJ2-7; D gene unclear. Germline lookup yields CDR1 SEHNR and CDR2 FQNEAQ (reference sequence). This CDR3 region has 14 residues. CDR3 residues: CAISLGSDTYEQYF. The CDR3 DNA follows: TGTGCCATCAGCTTAGGTTCAGACACCTACGAGCAGTACTTC.